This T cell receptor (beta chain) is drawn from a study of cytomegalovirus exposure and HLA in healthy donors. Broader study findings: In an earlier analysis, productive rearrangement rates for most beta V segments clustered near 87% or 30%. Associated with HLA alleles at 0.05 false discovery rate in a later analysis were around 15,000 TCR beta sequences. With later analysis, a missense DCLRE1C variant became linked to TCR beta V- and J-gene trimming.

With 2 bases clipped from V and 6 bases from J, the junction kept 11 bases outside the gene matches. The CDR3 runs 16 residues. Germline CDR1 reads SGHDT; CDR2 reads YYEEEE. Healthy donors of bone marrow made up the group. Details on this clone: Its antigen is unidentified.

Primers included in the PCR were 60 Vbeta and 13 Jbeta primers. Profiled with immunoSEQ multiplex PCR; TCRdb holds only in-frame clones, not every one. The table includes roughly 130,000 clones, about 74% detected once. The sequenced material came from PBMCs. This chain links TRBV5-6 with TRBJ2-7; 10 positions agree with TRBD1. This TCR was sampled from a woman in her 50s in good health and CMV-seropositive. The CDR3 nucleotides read TGTGCCAGCAGCTTCCGATCCGGGACAGGGGTATCCGAGCAGTACTTC. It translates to CASSFRSGTGVSEQYF.